The text below deals with one T cell receptor (beta chain). No antigen is known for it. PCR involved 60 Vbeta and 13 Jbeta primers. Clones were sequenced by immunoSEQ multiplex PCR, and TCRdb holds only the in-frame ones, with some missing. This sample carries more than 150,000 clones, approximately 80% of them seen once, and the ten largest clones take 1.5%. The germline CDR1 and CDR2 sequences are MNHEY and SMNVEV (reference sequence). The CDR3 is made up of 16 amino acids. Trimming cost V 5 bases and J 2 bases; bases outside gene matches: 10. The data were obtained in a study of cytomegalovirus exposure and HLA in healthy donors. Notes on the study in general: V- and J-gene trimming in TCR beta was tied to a missense DCLRE1C variant by an analysis performed later. Based on reports, TCR beta sequences accurately predicted HLA-A and HLA-B alleles for most subjects.

The specimen sequenced was PBMCs. This sequence was found in a young woman in good health and CMV-seronegative. This chain uses TRBV27 with TRBJ2-3, with TRBD1 matching 7 bases. The CDR3, as DNA: TGTGCCAGCAGTCTACTAGGGACAGCTTTCACAGATACGCAGTATTTT. As protein: CASSLLGTAFTDTQYF.